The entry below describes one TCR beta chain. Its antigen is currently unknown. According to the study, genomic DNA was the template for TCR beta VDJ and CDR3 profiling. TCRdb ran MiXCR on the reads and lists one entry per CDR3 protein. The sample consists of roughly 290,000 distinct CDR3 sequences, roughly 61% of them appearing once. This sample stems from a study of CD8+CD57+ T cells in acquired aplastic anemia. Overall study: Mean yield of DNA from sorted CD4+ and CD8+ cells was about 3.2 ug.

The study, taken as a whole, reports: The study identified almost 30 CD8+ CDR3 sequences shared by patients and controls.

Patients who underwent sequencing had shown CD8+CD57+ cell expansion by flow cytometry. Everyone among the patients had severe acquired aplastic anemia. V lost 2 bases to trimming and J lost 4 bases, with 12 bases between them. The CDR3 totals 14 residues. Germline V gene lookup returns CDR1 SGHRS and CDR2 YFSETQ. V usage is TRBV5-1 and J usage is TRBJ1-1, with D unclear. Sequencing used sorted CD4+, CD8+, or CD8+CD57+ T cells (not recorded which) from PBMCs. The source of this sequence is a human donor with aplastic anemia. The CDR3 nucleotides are TGCGCCAGCAGCTTTGACGGGTTGAGCACTGAAGCTTTCTTT. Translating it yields CASSFDGLSTEAFF. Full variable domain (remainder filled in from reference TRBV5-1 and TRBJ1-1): KAGVTQTPRYLIKTRGQQVTLSCSPISGHRSVSWYQQTPGQGLQFLFEYFSETQRNKGNFPGRFSGRQFSNSRSEMNVSTLELGDSALYLCASSFDGLSTEAFFGQGTRLTVV.